This TCR beta chain was recorded in a study of blood T cell repertoires in COVID-19. At the level of the study: Recovered participants had two consecutive negative NP/OP PCR tests, healthcare professional clearance, or symptom resolution. Sites in the United States, Italy and Spain provided acute and convalescent COVID-19 samples.

Across about 22 US areas, participants ranged in age from about 18 to 100 years. Generated by immunoSEQ multiplex PCR, the TCRdb table keeps only in-frame clones and is missing some. The data hold over 130,000 clones, with about 87% observed a single time. The source material was PBMCs or T cells enriched from blood (not recorded which). The clonotype was recovered from a man aged 50-59 years in a cohort exposed to, infected with or recovered from COVID-19 (not recorded which).

Here the CDR3 reads CASSQGSSGRAETQYF. CDR3 nucleotide sequence: TGCGCCAGCAGCCAGGGGTCTAGCGGGAGGGCGGAGACCCAGTACTTC. J is TRBJ2-5 and V is TRBV4-1; TRBD2 matches at 12 bases. V trimming: 3 bases; J trimming: 5 bases; junction bases outside the gene matches: 7. CDR1 is MGHRA, CDR2 YSYEKL, per germline. The CDR3 length is 16 residues.